The source of this T cell receptor (beta chain) is a study of blood T cell repertoires in COVID-19. The wider study: The analysed material was cDNA or gDNA that came from T cells, B-cell-depleted T cells, or PBMCs.

Per the germline V gene, CDR1 is GTSNPN and CDR2 is SVGIG (reference sequence). CDR3 size: 14 residues. V was pared by 3 bases and J by 6 bases, with 6 bases of the junction left unmatched. Per the authors' pipeline: Cell counts per sample came from amplifying reference gene primers. Sequencing used immunoSEQ multiplex PCR; TCRdb keeps in-frame clones, though not all of them. V and J calls and clone size are copied from that table; D and trimming were computed from the DNA. The repertoire consists of 150,000 to 200,000 clones, with 86% occurring once and the leading ten covering 2.5% to 4%. The sample holds one count of this clone.

The chain uses TRBV30 and TRBJ1-3; 9 bases match TRBD1. This receptor was taken from a man between 65 and 85 years old with acute or convalescent COVID-19. Sequencing was performed on peripheral blood. The CDR3 nucleotides are TGTGCCTGGAGGAGCAACAGGGGGCCAAACACCATATATTTT. Translating it yields CAWRSNRGPNTIYF. Filled out from reference TRBV30 and TRBJ1-3, the complete variable domain reads SQTIHQWPATLVQPVGSPLSLECTVEGTSNPNLYWYRQAAGRGLQLLFYSVGIGQISSEVPQNLSASRPQDRQFILSSKKLLLSDSGFYLCAWRSNRGPNTIYFGEGSWLTVV.